This T cell receptor beta chain was retrieved from a study of blood T cell dynamics during melanoma immunotherapy. Every bulk PBMC sample received the same 350 ng of DNA. Libraries were prepared by immunoSEQ multiplex PCR; TCRdb keeps only in-frame clonotypes and omits some of them. Counted here are roughly 9,700 clones, about 86% occurring once; the ten biggest clones make up roughly 10%. The V gene's germline CDR1 is SGHRS and CDR2 YFSETQ. Trimming pared 1 base from V and 1 base from J, leaving 5 bases between. This CDR3 spans 13 amino acids. Noted time point: pre-treatment baseline. No patient had earlier systemic cancer treatment, concurrent immunosuppressants, or another active cancer. About this clone: The antigen is unknown. Other DNA sequences from this sample encode an identical CDR3 as well.

Study-wide results and limits: It remained unknown if the driving T cell clones were melanoma-specific.

The sequencing used blood, collected from a patient treated with checkpoint blockade. The rearrangement uses TRBV5-1 and TRBJ1-1, with a possible D match to TRBD1 (5 bases). The sequence derives from a human donor with melanoma. CDR3 sequence reads: CASSLTGNTEAFF. The CDR3 region has the DNA TGCGCCAGCAGCTTGACAGGGAACACTGAAGCTTTCTTT.